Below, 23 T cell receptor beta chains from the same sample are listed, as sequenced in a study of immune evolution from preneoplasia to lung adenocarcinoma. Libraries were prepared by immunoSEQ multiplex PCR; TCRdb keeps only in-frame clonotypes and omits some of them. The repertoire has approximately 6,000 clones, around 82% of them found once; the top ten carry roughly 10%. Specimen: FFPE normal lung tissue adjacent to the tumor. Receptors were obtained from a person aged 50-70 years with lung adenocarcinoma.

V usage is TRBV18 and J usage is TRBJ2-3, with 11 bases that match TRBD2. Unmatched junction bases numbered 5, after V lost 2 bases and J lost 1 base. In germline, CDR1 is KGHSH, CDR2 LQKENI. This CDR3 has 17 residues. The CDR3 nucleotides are TGTGCCAGCTCACCATCACTAGCGGGAGCCCGCACAGATACGCAGTATTTT. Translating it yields CASSPSLAGARTDTQYF.

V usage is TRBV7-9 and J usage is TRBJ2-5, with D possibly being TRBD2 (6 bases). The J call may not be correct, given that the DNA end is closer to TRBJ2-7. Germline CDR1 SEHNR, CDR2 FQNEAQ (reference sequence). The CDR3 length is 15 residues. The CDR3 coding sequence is TGTGCCAGCAGCTTAGTGGGCGGGGATCGGTACGAGCAGTACTTC. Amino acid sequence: CASSLVGGDRYEQYF.

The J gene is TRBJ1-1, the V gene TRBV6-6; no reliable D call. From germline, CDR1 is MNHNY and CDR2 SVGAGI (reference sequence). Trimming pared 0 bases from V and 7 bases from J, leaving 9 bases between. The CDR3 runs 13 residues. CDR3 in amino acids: CASSYSLRDEAFF. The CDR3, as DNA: TGTGCCAGCAGTTACTCTTTGAGGGATGAAGCTTTCTTT.

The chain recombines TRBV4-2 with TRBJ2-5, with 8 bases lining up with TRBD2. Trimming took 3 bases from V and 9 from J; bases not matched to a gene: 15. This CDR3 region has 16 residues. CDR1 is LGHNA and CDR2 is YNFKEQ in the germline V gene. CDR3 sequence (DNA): TGTGCCAGCAGCCAGCCCGGGACTAGTGGGGGGGAGGCCCAGTACTTC. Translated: CASSQPGTSGGEAQYF.

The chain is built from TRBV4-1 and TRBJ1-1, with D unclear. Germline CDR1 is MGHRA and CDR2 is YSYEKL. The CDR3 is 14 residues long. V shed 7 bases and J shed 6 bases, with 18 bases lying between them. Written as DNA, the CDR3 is TGCGCCAGCACCCCAGGAGATAACCGCGCTGAAGCTTTCTTT. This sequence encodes CASTPGDNRAEAFF.

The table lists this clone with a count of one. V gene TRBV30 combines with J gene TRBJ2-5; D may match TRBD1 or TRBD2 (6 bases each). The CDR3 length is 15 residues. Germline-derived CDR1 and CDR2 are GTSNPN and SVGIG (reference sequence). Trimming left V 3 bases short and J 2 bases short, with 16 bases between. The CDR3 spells CAWSRGGSGQETQYF. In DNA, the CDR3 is TGTGCCTGGAGCCGAGGGGGGTCGGGACAAGAGACCCAGTACTTC.

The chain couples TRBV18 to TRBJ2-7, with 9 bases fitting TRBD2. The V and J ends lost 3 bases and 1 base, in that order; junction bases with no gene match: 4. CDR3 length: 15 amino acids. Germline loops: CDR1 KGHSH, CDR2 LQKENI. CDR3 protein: CASSPLAGESYEQYF. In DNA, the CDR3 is TGTGCCAGCTCACCCTTAGCGGGAGAATCCTACGAGCAGTACTTC.

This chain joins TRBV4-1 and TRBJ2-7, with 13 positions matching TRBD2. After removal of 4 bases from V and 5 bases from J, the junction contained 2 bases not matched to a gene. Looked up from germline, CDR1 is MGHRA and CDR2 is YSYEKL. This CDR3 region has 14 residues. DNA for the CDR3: TGCGCCAGCAGCCTAGGACTAGCGGGAGACGAGCAGTACTTC. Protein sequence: CASSLGLAGDEQYF.

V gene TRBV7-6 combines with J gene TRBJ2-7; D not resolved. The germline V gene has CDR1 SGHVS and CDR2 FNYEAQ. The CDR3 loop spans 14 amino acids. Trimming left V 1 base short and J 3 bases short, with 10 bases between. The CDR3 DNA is TGTGCCAGCAGCTTAGTTGAGGATCACTACGAGCAGTACTTC. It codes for CASSLVEDHYEQYF.

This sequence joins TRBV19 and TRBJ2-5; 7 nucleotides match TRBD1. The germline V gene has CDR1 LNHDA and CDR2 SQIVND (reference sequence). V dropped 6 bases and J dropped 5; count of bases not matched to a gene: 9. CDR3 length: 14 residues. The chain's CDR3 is CASSPTGHGETQYF. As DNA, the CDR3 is TGTGCCAGTAGCCCGACAGGGCATGGGGAGACCCAGTACTTC.

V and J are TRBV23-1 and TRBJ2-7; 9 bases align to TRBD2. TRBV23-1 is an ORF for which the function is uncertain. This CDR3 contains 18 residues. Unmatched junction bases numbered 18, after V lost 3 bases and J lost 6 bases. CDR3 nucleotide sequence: TGCGCCAGCAGTCACCCCGGTCTAGGGTCAGCGGGAGGCCTCGAGCAGTACTTC. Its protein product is CASSHPGLGSAGGLEQYF.

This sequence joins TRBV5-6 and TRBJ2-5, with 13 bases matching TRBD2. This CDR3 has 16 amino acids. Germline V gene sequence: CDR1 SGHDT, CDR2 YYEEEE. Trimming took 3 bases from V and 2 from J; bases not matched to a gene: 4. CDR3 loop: CASSYGLAGEQETQYF. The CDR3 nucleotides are TGTGCCAGCAGCTACGGACTAGCGGGAGAGCAAGAGACCCAGTACTTC. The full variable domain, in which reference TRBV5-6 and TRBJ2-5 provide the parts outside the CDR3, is DAGVTQSPTHLIKTRGQQVTLRCSPKSGHDTVSWYQQALGQGPQFIFQYYEEEERQRGNFPDRFSGHQFPNYSSELNVNALLLGDSALYLCASSYGLAGEQETQYFGPGTRLLVL.

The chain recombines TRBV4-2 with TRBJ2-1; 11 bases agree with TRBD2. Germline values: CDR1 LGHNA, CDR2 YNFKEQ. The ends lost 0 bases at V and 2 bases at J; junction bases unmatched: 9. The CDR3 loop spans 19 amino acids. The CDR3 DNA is TGTGCCAGCAGCCAAGATGGGGGGACTAGCGGATCCCCCTACAATGAGCAGTTCTTC. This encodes CASSQDGGTSGSPYNEQFF.

The CDR3 reads CASSERGQQGDGYTF. CDR3 DNA sequence: TGTGCCAGCAGTGAACGAGGTCAGCAGGGGGATGGCTACACCTTC. The V and J genes are TRBV6-1 and TRBJ1-2; TRBD1 aligns across 7 bases. There are 15 residues in the CDR3. V dropped 2 bases and J dropped 6; count of bases not matched to a gene: 9. Germline V gene sequence: CDR1 MNHNS, CDR2 SASEGT.

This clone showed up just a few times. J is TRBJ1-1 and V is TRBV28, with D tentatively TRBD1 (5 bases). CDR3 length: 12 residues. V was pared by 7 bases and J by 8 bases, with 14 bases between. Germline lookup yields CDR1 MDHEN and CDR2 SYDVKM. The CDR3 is CASKTTRTEAFF. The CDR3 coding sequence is TGTGCCAGCAAAACCACACGGACAGAAGCTTTCTTT.

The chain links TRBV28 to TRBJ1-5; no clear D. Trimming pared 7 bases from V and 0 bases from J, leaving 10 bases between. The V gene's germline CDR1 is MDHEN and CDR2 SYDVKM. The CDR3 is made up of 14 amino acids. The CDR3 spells CASTLLASNQPQHF. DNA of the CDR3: TGTGCCAGCACCCTTCTCGCTAGCAATCAGCCCCAGCATTTT.

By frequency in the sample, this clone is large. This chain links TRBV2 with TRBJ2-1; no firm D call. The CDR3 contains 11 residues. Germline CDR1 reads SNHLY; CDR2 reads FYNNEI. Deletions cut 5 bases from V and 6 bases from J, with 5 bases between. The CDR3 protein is CASSPGNEQFF. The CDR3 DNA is TGTGCCAGCAGTCCCGGCAATGAGCAGTTCTTC.

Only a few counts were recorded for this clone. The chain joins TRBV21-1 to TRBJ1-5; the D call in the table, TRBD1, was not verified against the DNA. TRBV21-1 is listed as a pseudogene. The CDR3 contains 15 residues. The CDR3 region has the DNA TGTGCCAGCAGCAACCGGGACAGGGGCTCGCAGCCCCAGCATTTT. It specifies CASSNRDRGSQPQHF.

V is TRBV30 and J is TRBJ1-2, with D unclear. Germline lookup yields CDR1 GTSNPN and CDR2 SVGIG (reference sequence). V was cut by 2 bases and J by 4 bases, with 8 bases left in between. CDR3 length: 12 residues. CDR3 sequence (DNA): TGTGCCTGGAGTATGAGGGCCTATGGCTACACCTTC. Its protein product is CAWSMRAYGYTF.

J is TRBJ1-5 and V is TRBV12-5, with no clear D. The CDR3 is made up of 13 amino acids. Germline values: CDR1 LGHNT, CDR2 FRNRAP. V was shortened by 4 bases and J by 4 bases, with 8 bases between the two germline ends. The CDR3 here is CASGSDVNQPQHF. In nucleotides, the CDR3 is TGTGCTAGTGGTTCGGACGTTAATCAGCCCCAGCATTTT.

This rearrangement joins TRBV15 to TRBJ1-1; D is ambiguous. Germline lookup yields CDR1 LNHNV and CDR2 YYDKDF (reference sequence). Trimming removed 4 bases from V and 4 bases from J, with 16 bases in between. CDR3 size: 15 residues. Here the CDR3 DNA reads TGTGCCACCAGCACCCCCGGGGTTGGTAGCACTGAAGCTTTCTTT. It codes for CATSTPGVGSTEAFF.

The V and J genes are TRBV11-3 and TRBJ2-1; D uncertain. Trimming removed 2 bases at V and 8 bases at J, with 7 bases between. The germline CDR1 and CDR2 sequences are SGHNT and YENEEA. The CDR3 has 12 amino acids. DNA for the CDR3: TGTGCCAGCAGCTTACAGGTTTATGAGCAGTTCTTC. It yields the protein CASSLQVYEQFF. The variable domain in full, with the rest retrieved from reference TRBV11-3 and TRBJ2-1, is EAGVVQSPRYKIIEKKQPVAFWCNPISGHNTLYWYLQNLGQGPELLIRYENEEAVDDSQLPKDRFSAERLKGVDSTLKIQPAELGDSAVYLCASSLQVYEQFFGPGTRLTVL.

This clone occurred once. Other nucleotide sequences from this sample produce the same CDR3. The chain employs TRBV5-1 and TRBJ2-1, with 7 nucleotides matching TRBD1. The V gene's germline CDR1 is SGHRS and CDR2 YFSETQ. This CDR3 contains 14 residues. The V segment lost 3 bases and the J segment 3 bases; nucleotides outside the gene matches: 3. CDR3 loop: CASSSSGGYNEQFF. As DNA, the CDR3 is TGCGCCAGCAGCTCATCAGGGGGCTACAATGAGCAGTTCTTC.